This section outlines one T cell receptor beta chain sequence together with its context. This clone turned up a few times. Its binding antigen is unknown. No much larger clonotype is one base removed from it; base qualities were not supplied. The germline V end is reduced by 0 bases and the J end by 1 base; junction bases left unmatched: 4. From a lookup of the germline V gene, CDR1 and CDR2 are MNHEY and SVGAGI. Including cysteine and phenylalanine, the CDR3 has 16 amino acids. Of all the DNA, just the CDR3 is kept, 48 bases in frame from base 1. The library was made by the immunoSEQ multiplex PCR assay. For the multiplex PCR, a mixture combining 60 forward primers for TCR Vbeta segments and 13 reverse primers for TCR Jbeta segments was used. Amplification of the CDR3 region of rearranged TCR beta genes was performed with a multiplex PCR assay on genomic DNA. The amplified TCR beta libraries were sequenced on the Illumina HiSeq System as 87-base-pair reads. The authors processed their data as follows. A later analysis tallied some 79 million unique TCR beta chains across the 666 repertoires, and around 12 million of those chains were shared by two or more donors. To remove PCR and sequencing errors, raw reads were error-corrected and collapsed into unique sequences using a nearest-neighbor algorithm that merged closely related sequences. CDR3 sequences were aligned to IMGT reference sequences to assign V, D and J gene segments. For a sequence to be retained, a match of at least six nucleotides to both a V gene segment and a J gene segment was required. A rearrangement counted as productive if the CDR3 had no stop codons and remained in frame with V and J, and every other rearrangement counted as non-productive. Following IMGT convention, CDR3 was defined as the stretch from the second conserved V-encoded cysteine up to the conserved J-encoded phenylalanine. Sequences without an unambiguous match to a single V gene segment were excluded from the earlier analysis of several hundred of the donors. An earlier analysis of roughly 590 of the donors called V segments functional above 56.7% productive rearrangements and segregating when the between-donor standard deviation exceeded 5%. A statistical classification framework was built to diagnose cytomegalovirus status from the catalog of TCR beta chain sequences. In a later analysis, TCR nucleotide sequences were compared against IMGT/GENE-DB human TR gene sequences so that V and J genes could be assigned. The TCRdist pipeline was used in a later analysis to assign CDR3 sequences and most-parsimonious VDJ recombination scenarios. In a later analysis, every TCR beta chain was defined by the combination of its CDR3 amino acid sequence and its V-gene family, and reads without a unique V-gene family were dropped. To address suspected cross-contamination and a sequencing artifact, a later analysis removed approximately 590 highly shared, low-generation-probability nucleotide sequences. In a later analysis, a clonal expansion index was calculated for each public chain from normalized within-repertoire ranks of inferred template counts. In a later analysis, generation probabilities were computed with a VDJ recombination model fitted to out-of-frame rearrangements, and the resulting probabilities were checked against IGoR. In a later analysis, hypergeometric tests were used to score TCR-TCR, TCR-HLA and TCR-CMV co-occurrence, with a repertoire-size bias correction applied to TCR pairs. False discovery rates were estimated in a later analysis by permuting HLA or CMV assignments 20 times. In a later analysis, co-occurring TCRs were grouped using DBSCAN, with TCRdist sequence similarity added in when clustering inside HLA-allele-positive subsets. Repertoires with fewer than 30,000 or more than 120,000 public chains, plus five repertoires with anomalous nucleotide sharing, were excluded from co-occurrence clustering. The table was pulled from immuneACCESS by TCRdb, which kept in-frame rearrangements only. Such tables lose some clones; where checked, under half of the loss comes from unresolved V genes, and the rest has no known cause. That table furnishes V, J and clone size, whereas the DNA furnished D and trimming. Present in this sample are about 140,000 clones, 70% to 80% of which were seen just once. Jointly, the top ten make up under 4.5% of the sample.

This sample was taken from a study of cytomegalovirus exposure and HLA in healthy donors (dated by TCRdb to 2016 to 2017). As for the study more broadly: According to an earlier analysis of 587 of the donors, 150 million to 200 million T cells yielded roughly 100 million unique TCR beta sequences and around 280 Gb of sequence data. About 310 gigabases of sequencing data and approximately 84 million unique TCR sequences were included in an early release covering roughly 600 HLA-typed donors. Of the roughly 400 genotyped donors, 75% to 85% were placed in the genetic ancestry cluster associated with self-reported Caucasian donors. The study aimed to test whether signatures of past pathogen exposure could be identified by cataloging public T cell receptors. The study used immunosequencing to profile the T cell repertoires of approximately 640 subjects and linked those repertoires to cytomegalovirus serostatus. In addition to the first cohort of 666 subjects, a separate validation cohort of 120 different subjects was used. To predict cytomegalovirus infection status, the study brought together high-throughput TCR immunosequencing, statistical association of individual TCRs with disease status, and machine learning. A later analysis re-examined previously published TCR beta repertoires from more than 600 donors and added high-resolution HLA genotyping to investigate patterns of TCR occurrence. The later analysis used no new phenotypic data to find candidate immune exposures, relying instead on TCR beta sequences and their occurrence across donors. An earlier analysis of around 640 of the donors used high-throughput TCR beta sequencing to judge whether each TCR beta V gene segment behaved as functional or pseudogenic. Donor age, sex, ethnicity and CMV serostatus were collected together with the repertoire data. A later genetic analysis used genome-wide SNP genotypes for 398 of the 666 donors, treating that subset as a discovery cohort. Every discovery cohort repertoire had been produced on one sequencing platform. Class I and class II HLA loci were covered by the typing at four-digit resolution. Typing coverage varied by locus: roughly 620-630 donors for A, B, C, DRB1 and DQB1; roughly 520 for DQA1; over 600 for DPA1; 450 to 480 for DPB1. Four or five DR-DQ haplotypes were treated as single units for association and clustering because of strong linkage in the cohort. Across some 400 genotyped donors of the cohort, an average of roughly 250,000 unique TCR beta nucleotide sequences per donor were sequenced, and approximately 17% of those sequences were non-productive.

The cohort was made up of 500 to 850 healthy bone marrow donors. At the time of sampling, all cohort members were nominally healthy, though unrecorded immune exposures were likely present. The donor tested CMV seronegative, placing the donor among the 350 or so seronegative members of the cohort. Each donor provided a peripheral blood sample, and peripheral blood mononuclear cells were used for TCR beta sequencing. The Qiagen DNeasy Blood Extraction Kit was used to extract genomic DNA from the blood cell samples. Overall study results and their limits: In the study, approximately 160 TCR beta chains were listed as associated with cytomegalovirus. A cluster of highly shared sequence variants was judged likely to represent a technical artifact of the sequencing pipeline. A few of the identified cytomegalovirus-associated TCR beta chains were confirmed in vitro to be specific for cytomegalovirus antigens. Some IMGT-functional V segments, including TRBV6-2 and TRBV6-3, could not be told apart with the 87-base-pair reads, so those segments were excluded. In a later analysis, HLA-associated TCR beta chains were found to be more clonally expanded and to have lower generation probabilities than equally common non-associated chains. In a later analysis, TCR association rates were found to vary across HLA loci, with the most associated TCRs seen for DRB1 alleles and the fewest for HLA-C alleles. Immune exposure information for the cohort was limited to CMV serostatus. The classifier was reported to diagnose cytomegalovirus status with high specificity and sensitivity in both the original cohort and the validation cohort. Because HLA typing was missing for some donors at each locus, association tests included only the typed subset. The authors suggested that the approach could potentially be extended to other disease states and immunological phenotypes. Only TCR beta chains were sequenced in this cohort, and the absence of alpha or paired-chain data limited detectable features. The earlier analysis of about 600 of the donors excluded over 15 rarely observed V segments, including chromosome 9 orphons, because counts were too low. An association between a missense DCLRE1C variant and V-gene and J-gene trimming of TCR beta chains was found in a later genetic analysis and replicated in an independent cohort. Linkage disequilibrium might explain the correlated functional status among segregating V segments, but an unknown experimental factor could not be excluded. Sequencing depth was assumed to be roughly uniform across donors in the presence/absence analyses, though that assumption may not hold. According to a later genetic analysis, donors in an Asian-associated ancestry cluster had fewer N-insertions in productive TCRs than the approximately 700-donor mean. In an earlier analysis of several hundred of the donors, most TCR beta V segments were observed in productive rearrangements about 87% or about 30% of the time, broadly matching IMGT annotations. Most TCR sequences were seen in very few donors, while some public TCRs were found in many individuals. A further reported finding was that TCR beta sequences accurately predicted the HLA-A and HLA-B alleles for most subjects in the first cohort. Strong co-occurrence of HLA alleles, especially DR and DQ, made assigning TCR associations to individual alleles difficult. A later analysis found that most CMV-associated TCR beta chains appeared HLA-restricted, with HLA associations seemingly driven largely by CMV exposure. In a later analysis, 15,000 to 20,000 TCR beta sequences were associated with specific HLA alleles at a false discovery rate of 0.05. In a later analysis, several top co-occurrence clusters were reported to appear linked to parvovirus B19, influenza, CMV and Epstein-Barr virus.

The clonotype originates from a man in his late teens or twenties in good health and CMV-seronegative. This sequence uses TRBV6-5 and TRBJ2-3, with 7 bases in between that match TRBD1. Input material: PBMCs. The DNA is TGTGCCAGCAGTTACTCGAGAGGACAGGGCACAGATACGCAGTATTTT. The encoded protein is CASSYSRGQGTDTQYF.